These 12 T cell receptor beta chains share one sample of origin, sequenced in a study of identical twins. TCRdb used MiXCR to reprocess the 5' RACE reads, holding one entry per CDR3 protein. The sample includes approximately 600,000 distinct CDR3 sequences, 7% to 7.5% of them seen just once. These sequences were also reported in another study, on yellow fever vaccine responses in identical twins.

Sequencing used PBMCs. The receptors shown here come from a woman younger than 30 in good health.

The rearrangement uses TRBV5-1 and TRBJ1-1; TRBD1 might be the D (5 bases). The germline gives CDR1 SGHRS, CDR2 YFSETQ. This CDR3 has 15 residues. Deletions cut 0 bases from V and 4 bases from J, with 13 bases between. In DNA, the CDR3 is TGCGCCAGCAGCTTGGCCACAGGCCGAGGCACTGAAGCTTTCTTT. Translated, it gives CASSLATGRGTEAFF. Full variable domain (outside the CDR3, taken from reference TRBV5-1 and TRBJ1-1): KAGVTQTPRYLIKTRGQQVTLSCSPISGHRSVSWYQQTPGQGLQFLFEYFSETQRNKGNFPGRFSGRQFSNSRSEMNVSTLELGDSALYLCASSLATGRGTEAFFGQGTRLTVV.

Ten or more counts support this clonotype. V and J are TRBV28 and TRBJ2-5; D not certain. The V end lost 3 bases, the J end lost 3 bases, and 11 bases lay between the germline ends. CDR1 and CDR2 (germline): MDHEN, SYDVKM. The CDR3 has 14 amino acids. The CDR3 DNA sequence: TGTGCCAGCAGTTTTCCCGGGTCCAAAGAGACCCAGTACTTC. This codes for CASSFPGSKETQYF.

In this sample, this clonotype turned up many times. V gene TRBV21-1 combines with J gene TRBJ2-7; TRBD1 was called by the table and not checked on the DNA. TRBV21-1 is a pseudogene segment. This CDR3 contains 15 residues. The CDR3 DNA reads TGTGCCAGCAGCAAAGTCCCATGGACAGTCTACGAGCAGTACGTC. Translated, it gives CASSKVPWTVYEQYV.

This clonotype was seen more than once but under ten times. The gene calls are TRBV5-6 and TRBJ1-1; TRBD1 aligns across 8 bases. Per germline, CDR1 SGHDT and CDR2 YYEEEE. The CDR3 consists of 13 residues. The V gene end was trimmed by 5 bases and the J gene end by 6 bases; junction bases not matched to a gene: 6. The CDR3 sequence: CASRTGEWAEAFF. DNA for the CDR3: TGTGCCAGCAGGACAGGGGAATGGGCTGAAGCTTTCTTT.

V gene TRBV2 combines with J gene TRBJ1-1, with D possibly matching TRBD1 (5 bases). Per germline, CDR1 SNHLY and CDR2 FYNNEI. This CDR3 is built from 14 residues. The V gene lost 3 bases and the J gene lost 0 bases, with 8 bases spanning the gap. For the CDR3, the DNA is TGTGCCAGCAGTGAGGGACGGTTGAACACTGAAGCTTTCTTT. Residues: CASSEGRLNTEAFF.

This clonotype was detected only a few times. The chain employs TRBV6-1 and TRBJ1-5, with TRBD1 identical over 7 bases. The CDR3 sequence is 15 residues long. After removal of 6 bases from V and 2 bases from J, the junction contained 7 bases not matched to a gene. Germline-derived CDR1 and CDR2 are MNHNS and SASEGT. The CDR3 here is CASRGDREGNQPQHF. CDR3 in DNA: TGTGCCAGCAGAGGAGACAGGGAAGGCAATCAGCCCCAGCATTTT.

The chain has TRBV12-3 or TRBV12-4 and TRBJ2-1, with D maybe TRBD2 (5 bases). The CDR3 runs to 12 residues. Trimming took 7 bases from V and 6 from J, leaving 10 bases between them. The CDR3 loop reads CASNVRGNEQFF. CDR3 nucleotide sequence: TGTGCCAGCAACGTCCGGGGCAATGAGCAGTTCTTC.

This clonotype was seen a handful of times. This chain links TRBV5-1 with TRBJ2-5, with 9 bases matching TRBD2. The junction had 5 bases not matched to a gene; V was cut back by 0 bases and J by 5 bases. The CDR3 has 15 amino acids. The germline CDR1 and CDR2 sequences are SGHRS and YFSETQ. The CDR3 spells CASSLVRGGRETQYF. The CDR3 DNA sequence: TGCGCCAGCAGCTTGGTGCGGGGGGGCCGGGAGACCCAGTACTTC.

This clonotype was recorded a few times. The chain couples TRBV25-1 to TRBJ2-1, with 8 bases aligning to TRBD1. CDR1 is MGHDK and CDR2 is SYGVNS in the germline V gene. The CDR3 covers 16 residues. V lost 3 bases, J lost 3 bases, and 7 bases stayed unmatched. The CDR3 reads CASSDRQGKYYNEQFF. DNA for the CDR3: TGTGCCAGCAGTGATCGACAGGGGAAATACTACAATGAGCAGTTCTTC.

This clonotype came up many times. The chain uses TRBV5-1 and TRBJ2-3; weak D call: TRBD2 (5 bases). This CDR3 is built from 16 residues. Germline CDR1 SGHRS, CDR2 YFSETQ. The V end was cut by 0 bases, the J end by 3 bases, with 14 bases between. The CDR3 sequence: CASSLASSLITDTQYF. The DNA for the CDR3 is TGCGCCAGCAGCTTGGCCTCTAGCCTTATTACAGATACGCAGTATTTT.

The table lists this clonotype with many counts. The V call is TRBV24-1, the J call TRBJ2-2; 10 bases line up with TRBD1. The CDR3 loop spans 17 amino acids. Germline V lookup: CDR1 KGHDR, CDR2 SFDVKD. Trimming took 4 bases from V and 0 from J; bases not matched to a gene: 4. CDR3 DNA: TGTGCCACCAGTGACCCGACAGGGGGCTCGAACACCGGGGAGCTGTTTTTT. Protein product: CATSDPTGGSNTGELFF.

This clonotype has only a few counts. This chain uses TRBV4-1 with TRBJ1-5; D gene uncertain. The CDR3 loop spans 15 amino acids. V was pared by 0 bases and J by 4 bases, with 10 bases between. The V gene's germline CDR1 is MGHRA and CDR2 YSYEKL. The CDR3 sequence: CASSQERSLNQPQHF. For the CDR3, the DNA is TGCGCCAGCAGCCAAGAAAGATCCCTTAATCAGCCCCAGCATTTT.